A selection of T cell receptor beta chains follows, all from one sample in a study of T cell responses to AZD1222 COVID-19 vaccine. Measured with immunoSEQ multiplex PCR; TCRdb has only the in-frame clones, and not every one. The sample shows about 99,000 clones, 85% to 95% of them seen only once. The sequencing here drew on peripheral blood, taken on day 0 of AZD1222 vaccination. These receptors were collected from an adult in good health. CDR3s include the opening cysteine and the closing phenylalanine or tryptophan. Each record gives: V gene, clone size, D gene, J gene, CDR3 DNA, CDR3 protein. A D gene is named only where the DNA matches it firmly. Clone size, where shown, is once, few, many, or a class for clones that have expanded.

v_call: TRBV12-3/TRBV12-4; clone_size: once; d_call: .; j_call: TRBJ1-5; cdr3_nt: TGTGCCAGCCACAGGGAAGGTCAGCCCCAGCATTTT; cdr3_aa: CASHREGQPQHF
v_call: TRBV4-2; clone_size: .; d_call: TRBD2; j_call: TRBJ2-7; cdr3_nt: TGTGCCAGCAGCCAATTGGGGACTAGCGGTCGCGGCTCCTACGAGCAGTACTTC; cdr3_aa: CASSQLGTSGRGSYEQYF
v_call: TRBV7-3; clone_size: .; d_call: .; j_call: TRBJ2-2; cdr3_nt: TGTGCCAGTGGTCAGTCGGGCACCGGGGAGCTGTTTTTT; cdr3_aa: CASGQSGTGELFF
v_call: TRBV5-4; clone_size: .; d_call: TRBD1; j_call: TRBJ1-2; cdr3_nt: TGTGCCAGCAGCCGGGCAGGGGGCGCAGTTGGCTACACCTTC; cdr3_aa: CASSRAGGAVGYTF
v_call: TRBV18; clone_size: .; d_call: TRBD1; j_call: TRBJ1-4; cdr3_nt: TGTGCCAGCTCTCCGACACAGGGGGGATTTGAAAAACTGTTTTTT; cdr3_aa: CASSPTQGGFEKLFF
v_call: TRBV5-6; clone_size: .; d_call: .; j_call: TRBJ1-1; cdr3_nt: TGTGCCAGCAGCTTATTTACCGGGACGGGGAACACTGAAGCTTTCTTT; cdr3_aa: CASSLFTGTGNTEAFF
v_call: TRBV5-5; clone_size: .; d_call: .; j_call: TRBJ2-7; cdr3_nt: TGTGCCAGCAGCTTGGCCAGGACGGGGTACGAGCAGTACTTC; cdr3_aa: CASSLARTGYEQYF
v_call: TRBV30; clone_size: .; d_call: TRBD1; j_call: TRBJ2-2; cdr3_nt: TGTGCCTGGTTAAGTGGGACAGGTTACACCGGGGAGCTGTTTTTT; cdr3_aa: CAWLSGTGYTGELFF
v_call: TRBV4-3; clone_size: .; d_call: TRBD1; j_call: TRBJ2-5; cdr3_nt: TGCGCCAGCAGCCAAGGGACAGGGTTGGAGACCCAGTACTTC; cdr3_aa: CASSQGTGLETQYF
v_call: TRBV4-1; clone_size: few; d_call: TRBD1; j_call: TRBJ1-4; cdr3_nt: TGCGCCAGCACCCGGACAGGAGAAGCAACTAATGAAAAACTGTTTTTT; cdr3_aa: CASTRTGEATNEKLFF
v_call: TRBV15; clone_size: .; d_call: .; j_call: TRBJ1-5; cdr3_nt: TGTGCCACCAGCTCTCGGACCAGGATCAATCAGCCCCAGCATTTT; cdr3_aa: CATSSRTRINQPQHF
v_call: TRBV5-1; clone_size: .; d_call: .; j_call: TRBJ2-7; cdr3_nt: TGCGCCAGCAGCTTGGGGGAGTACGAGCAGTACTTC; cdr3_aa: CASSLGEYEQYF
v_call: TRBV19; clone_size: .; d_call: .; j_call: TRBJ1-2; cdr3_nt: TGTGCCAGTAGTCAAAACAGGGAAGGACATGGCTACACCTTC; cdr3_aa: CASSQNREGHGYTF
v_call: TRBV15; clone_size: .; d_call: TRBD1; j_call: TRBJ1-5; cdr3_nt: TGTGCCACCAGCAGCACAGGGGTTCAGCCCCAGCATTTT; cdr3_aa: CATSSTGVQPQHF